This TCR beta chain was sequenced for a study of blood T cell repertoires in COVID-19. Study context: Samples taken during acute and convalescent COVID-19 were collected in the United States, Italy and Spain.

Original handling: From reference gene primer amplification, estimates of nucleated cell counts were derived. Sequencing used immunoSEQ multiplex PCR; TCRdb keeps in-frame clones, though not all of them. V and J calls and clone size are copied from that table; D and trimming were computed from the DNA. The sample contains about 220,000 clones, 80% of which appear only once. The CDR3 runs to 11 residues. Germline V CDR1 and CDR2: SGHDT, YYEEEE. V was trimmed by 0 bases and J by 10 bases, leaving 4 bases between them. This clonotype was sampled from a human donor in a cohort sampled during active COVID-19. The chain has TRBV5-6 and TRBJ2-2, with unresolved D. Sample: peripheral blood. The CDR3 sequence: CASSLDKELFF. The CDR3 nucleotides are TGTGCCAGCAGCTTGGATAAGGAGCTGTTTTTT.